This TCR beta chain was identified during a study of early T cells in non-severe SARS-CoV-2 infection. Study at large: Sequencing targeted bulk RNA from unsorted whole blood, leaving chains unpaired. Study outcomes and limitations: Comparison of clonotypes with VDJdb favored anti-spike CD8 responses while missing private and CD4 specificities.

Researchers tagged individual cDNA molecules with unique molecular identifiers. One entry per CDR3 protein results from TCRdb running MiXCR on the 5' RACE reads. The table has about 97,000 distinct CDR3 sequences, 10% to 15% seen once. Remarks on this clonotype: No antigen is known for it.

The germline V and J ends were trimmed by 2 bases and 6 bases, with 5 bases remaining between them. The germline CDR1 and CDR2 sequences are MNHEY and SVGEGT. The CDR3 contains 12 residues. This TCR was recovered from an adult who was a healthcare worker with PCR-confirmed SARS-CoV-2 infection or an uninfected control (not recorded which). Sequenced material: whole blood. The chain combines TRBV6-2 or TRBV6-3 with TRBJ2-1; D uncertain. The CDR3 DNA is TGTGCCAGCAGTTACCTGGGCAATGAGCAGTTCTTC. Translation: CASSYLGNEQFF.